Detailed here is one T cell receptor beta chain. Its target is unknown. The time point is: newly diagnosed GD, antithyroid drugs for less than 3 months. PBMCs provided the RNA from which the TCR library was made. This entry is derived from a study of regulatory T cells in long-lasting Graves disease. Looking at the study overall: Graves' patients diagnosed newly had used antithyroid drugs under 3 months. Study-level points and caveats: New patients shared fewer public clonotypes (around 970) than persistent patients did (around 2,900).

The V gene lost 4 bases and the J gene lost 10 bases, with 17 bases spanning the gap. The CDR3 contains 14 residues. The germline V gene encodes CDR1 MNHEY and CDR2 SVGEGT. The authors built TCR beta libraries using iRepertoire HTBI primers and Arm-PCR of CDR3 regions. Each CDR3 protein gets one entry after TCRdb re-called the multiplex PCR reads with MiXCR. Of about 530,000 distinct CDR3 sequences listed, 15% to 20% are singletons. These records were also assigned to another study, of T cells in Graves' hyperthyroidism and ophthalmopathy.

The chain is built from TRBV6-2 or TRBV6-3 and TRBJ2-1, with unresolved D. The sequence derives from a woman aged 35-65 years with Graves disease. Source: peripheral blood mononuclear cells (PBMCs), taken at new diagnosis, from a patient treated with antithyroid drugs. CDR3 nucleotides: TGTGCCAGCAGTTCCGGATCGGAATTCGGGGAGCAGTTCTTC. Protein: CASSSGSEFGEQFF.